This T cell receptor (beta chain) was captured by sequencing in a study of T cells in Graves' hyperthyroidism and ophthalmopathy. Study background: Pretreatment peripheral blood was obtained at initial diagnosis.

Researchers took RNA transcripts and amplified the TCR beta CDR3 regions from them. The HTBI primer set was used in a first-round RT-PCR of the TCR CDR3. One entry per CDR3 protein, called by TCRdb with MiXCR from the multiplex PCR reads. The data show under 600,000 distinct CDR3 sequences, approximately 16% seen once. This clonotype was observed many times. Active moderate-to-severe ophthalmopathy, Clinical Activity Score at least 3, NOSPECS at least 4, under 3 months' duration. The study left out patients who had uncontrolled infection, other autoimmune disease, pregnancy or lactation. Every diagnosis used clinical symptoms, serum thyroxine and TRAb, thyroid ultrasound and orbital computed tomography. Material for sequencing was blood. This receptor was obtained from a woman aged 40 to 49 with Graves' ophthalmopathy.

CDR3 coding DNA: TGTGCCAGCAGCGCACCTAGCTCCCGGGGCGACAATGAGCAGTTCTTC. Its translation is CASSAPSSRGDNEQFF. This chain connects TRBV7-8 to TRBJ2-1; D might be TRBD1 or TRBD2, each matching 5 bases. The CDR3 has 16 amino acids. Per germline, CDR1 SGHVS and CDR2 FQNEAQ. Trimming pared 5 bases from V and 5 bases from J, leaving 19 bases between.